This record looks at one T cell receptor (beta chain) sequence and its context. Under the authors' procedure: Researchers report that nucleated cell counts were estimated from reference gene primer amplification. Libraries were prepared by immunoSEQ multiplex PCR; TCRdb keeps only in-frame clonotypes and omits some of them. That table is the source of V, J and clone size, and D and trimming were worked out from the DNA. Among roughly 50,000 clones listed, about 84% were seen once. The data originate from a study of blood T cell repertoires in COVID-19. Study at large: The United States, Italy and Spain were the sources of the acute and convalescent COVID-19 samples.

This CDR3 is 14 amino acids long. V was trimmed by 10 bases and J by 2 bases, leaving 16 bases between them. Germline CDR1 and CDR2: ENHRY and SYGVKD. The gene calls are TRBV10-3 and TRBJ2-3; a possible D gene is TRBD2 (5 bases). This receptor was identified in a woman aged 55 to 70 with acute or convalescent COVID-19. The sequencing input was peripheral blood. The CDR3 DNA follows: TGTGCCACCGGGGATCCCCCAATCACAGATACGCAGTATTTT. This sequence encodes CATGDPPITDTQYF.